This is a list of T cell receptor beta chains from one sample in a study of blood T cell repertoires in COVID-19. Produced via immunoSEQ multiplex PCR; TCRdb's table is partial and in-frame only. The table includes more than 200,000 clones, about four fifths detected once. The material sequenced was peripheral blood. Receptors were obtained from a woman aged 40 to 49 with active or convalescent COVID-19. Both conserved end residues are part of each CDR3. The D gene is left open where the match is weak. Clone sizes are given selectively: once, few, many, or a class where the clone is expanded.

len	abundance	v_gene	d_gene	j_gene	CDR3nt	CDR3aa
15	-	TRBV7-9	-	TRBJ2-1	TGTGCCAGCAGGCGTAGCGAGGGCCCTTACAATGAGCAGTTCTTC	CASRRSEGPYNEQFF
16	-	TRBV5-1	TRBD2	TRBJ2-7	TGCGCCAGCAGCTTGGACGCGGCTAGCGGTTCCTACGAGCAGTACTTC	CASSLDAASGSYEQYF
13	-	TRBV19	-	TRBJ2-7	TGTGCCAGTAGTATTACTAGCTCCTACGAGCAGTACTTC	CASSITSSYEQYF
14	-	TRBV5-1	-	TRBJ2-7	TGCGCCAGCAGCTTGACGAATACAGCCTACGAGCAGTACTTC	CASSLTNTAYEQYF
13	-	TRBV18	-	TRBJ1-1	TGTGCCAGCTCACCCGCGGAGAACACTGAAGCTTTCTTT	CASSPAENTEAFF
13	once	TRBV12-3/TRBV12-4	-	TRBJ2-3	TGTGCCAGCAGTTCGATGTTCGAGGGTACGCAGTATTTT	CASSSMFEGTQYF
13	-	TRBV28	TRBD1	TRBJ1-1	TGTGCCAGCAGGGGGACAGGGGTCACTGAAGCTTTCTTT	CASRGTGVTEAFF
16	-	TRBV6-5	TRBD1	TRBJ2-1	TGTGCCAGCAGTTACCCCGGACAGGGGGCGCGTAATGAGCAGTTCTTC	CASSYPGQGARNEQFF
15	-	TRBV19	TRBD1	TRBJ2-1	TGTGCCAGTAGTATTTTGGGACAGGGTGTAAATGAGCAGTTCTTC	CASSILGQGVNEQFF
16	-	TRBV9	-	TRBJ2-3	TGTGCCAGCAGCGTAGACGACTATCCAAGCACAGATACGCAGTATTTT	CASSVDDYPSTDTQYF
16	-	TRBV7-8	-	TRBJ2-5	TGTGCCAGCAGCTTACGGACGGGGAATAGGCAAGAGACCCAGTACTTC	CASSLRTGNRQETQYF
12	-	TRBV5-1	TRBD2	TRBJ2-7	TGCGCCAGCAGCTCTGACGGGAGGAGGCAGTACTTC	CASSSDGRRQYF
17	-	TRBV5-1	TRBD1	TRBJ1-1	TGCGCCAGCAGCTTGGGGGAGCCCTGGACAGGGGACAAGGAAGCTTTCTTT	CASSLGEPWTGDKEAFF
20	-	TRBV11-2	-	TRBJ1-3	TGTGCCAGCAGCTTAGAGGTGGCATCAGCGACGGTAAACTCTGGAAACACCATATATTTT	CASSLEVASATVNSGNTIYF
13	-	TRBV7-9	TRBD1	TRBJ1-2	TGTGCCAGCAGCGACAGGGGGGAAGTGGGCTACACCTTC	CASSDRGEVGYTF
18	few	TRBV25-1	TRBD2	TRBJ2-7	TGTGCCAGCAGTGATCGCGGGAGCCTTTTTCCTACGTCCCACGAGCAGTACTTC	CASSDRGSLFPTSHEQYF
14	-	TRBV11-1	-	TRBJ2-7	TGTGCCAGCAGCTTAGTGGCGGTCCGGAACGAGCAGTACTTC	CASSLVAVRNEQYF
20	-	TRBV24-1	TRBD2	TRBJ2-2	TGTGCCACCAGTGATTTGGGGGTTAGGGCGGCGGGGGATTCCACCGGGGAGCTGTTTTTT	CATSDLGVRAAGDSTGELFF
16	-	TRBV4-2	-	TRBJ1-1	TGTGCCAGCAGCCAAGCAGTCTTCCAGGGGAACACTGAAGCTTTCTTT	CASSQAVFQGNTEAFF
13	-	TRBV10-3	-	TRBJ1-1	TGTGCCATCAGTGCCCGGGGGGATACTGAAGCTTTCTTT	CAISARGDTEAFF
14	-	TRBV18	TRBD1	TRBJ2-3	TGTGCCAGCTCCCTCGGGACAGGCACAGATACGCAGTATTTT	CASSLGTGTDTQYF
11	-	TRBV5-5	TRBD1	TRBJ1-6	TGTGCCAGCATCCTCGGACAGGGCCTCTTTTTT	CASILGQGLFF
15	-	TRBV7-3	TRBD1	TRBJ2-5	TGTGCCAGCAGCTTAATCGGACAGGGGGCAGAGACCCAGTACTTC	CASSLIGQGAETQYF
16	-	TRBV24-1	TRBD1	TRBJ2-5	TGTGCCACCAGTGATTCGACAGGGGGTGGGTGGGAGACCCAGTACTTC	CATSDSTGGGWETQYF
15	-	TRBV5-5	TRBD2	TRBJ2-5	TGTGCCAGCAGCTTGGGGACGCGGGGGGCAGAGACCCAGTACTTC	CASSLGTRGAETQYF
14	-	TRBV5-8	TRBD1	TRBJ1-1	TGTGCCAGCAGCTCGGGACAGGTGACCACTGAAGCTTTCTTT	CASSSGQVTTEAFF
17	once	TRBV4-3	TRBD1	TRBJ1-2	TGCGCCAGCAGCCAAGAAACCAGACAGGGAGTTAACTATGGCTACACCTTC	CASSQETRQGVNYGYTF
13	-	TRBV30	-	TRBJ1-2	TGTGCCTGGCTGGCGGGGCGTAACTATGGCTACACCTTC	CAWLAGRNYGYTF
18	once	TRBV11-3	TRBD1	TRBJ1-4	TGTGCCAGCAGCTCCGGGGACAGGGACTCTAGGGATAATGAAAAACTGTTTTTT	CASSSGDRDSRDNEKLFF
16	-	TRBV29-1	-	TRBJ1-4	TGCAGCGTCTCCTCACATAGCCGCGCGCCTAATGAAAAACTGTTTTTT	CSVSSHSRAPNEKLFF
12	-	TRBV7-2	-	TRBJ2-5	TGTGCCAGCAGCTCGTACCAAGAGACCCAGTACTTC	CASSSYQETQYF
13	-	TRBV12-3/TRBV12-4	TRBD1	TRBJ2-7	TGTGCCAGCAGTCCGACAGGGGGGCTCGAGCAGTACTTC	CASSPTGGLEQYF
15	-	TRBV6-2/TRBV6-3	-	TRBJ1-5	TGTGCCAGCAGTACCAACAGGGCCCCCAATCAGCCCCAGCATTTT	CASSTNRAPNQPQHF
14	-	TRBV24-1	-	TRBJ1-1	TGTGCCACCAGTAGTGGACACCCCATCACTGAAGCTTTCTTT	CATSSGHPITEAFF